The clone carrying this TCR beta chain occurred a few times. The antigen is not known. This sample was taken from a study of T cell repertoires in cytomegalovirus infection. Whole-study context: It can be stated that public TCR beta signatures indicated CMV infection as well as a matching HLA type.

Using its own MiXCR run on the reads, TCRdb lists one record per CDR3 protein. The sample comprises about 530,000 distinct CDR3 sequences, about 30% of which are singletons, and less than 15% rests with the top ten. V dropped 5 bases and J dropped 0; count of bases not matched to a gene: 12. CDR3 length: 18 residues. Germline-derived CDR1 and CDR2 are MNHEY and SVGAGI. Study conclusions and caveats: Ex vivo responses were dominated by HLA-C-restricted CMV-specific TCR beta clonotypes. Identification of carriers of CMV plus the relevant HLA was achieved through cumulative public TCR beta family frequency.

Source material: PBMCs. The gene calls are TRBV6-5 and TRBJ1-5; 8 bases line up with TRBD1. This clonotype was obtained from a human donor in good health (CMV status not recorded). Some clones in this sample may be carry-over from other donors' samples. The CDR3 region is CASSQTGTGTLSNQPQHF. The CDR3 DNA sequence: TGTGCCAGCAGTCAGACCGGGACAGGAACTCTTAGCAATCAGCCCCAGCATTTT.